Listed here are 21 T cell receptor beta chains from one sample, sequenced in a study of T cell responses to AZD1222 COVID-19 vaccine. The method was immunoSEQ multiplex PCR; TCRdb's version includes in-frame clones alone and lacks a portion of them. The sample records about 140,000 clones, around 92% being singletons. This specimen consisted of peripheral blood, obtained 28 days after the second AZD1222 dose. These receptors were taken from an adult who received the AZD1222 COVID-19 vaccine.

The J gene is TRBJ2-3, the V gene TRBV30, with D possibly TRBD1 on 5 matching bases. Trimming stripped 5 bases from V and 0 bases from J, with 12 bases between. Germline values: CDR1 GTSNPN, CDR2 SVGIG (reference sequence). This CDR3 is 14 amino acids long. CDR3: CAWVRQYSTDTQYF. The DNA of the CDR3 is TGTGCCTGGGTAAGACAGTATAGCACAGATACGCAGTATTTT.

The chain carries TRBV19 and TRBJ2-2; 10 bases align to TRBD2. CDR1 is LNHDA and CDR2 is SQIVND in the germline V gene (reference sequence). V trimming: 7 bases; J trimming: 4 bases; junction bases outside the gene matches: 15. CDR3 length: 18 residues. The CDR3 DNA reads TGTGCCAGTACCGGACTAGCGGTGGGTTTAGGGGGCACCGGGGAGCTGTTTTTT. Residues: CASTGLAVGLGGTGELFF. Supplemented by reference TRBV19 and TRBJ2-2, the full variable domain reads DGGITQSPKYLFRKEGQNVTLSCEQNLNHDAMYWYRQDPGQGLRLIYYSQIVNDFQKGDIAEGYSVSREKKESFPLTVTSAQKNPTAFYLCASTGLAVGLGGTGELFFGEGSRLTVL.

The chain joins TRBV7-9 to TRBJ2-7, with D possibly called TRBD1 or TRBD2 (5 bases each). The CDR3 sequence is 14 residues long. Germline V gene sequence: CDR1 SEHNR, CDR2 FQNEAQ (reference sequence). Trimming left V 1 base short and J 5 bases short, with 12 bases between. Here the CDR3 reads CASSLDGGLDEQYF. The CDR3 nucleotides read TGTGCCAGCAGCTTAGATGGGGGATTGGACGAGCAGTACTTC.

CDR3: CASSLGTSGEETQYF. In nucleotides, the CDR3 is TGCGCCAGCAGCCTAGGGACTAGCGGGGAAGAGACCCAGTACTTC. The chain couples TRBV4-1 to TRBJ2-5; 13 bases map to TRBD2. Trimming removed 4 bases from V and 3 bases from J; junction bases left unmatched: 2. CDR1 is MGHRA, CDR2 YSYEKL, per germline. CDR3 length equals 15 residues.

The V and J genes are TRBV6-2 or TRBV6-3 and TRBJ2-5, with unresolved D. The V gene's germline CDR1 is MNHEY and CDR2 SVGEGT. V was pared by 7 bases and J by 5 bases, with 17 bases between. CDR3 length: 14 amino acids. The CDR3 protein is CASTPLVRGETQYF. CDR3 in DNA: TGTGCCAGCACCCCACTGGTCCGAGGCGAGACCCAGTACTTC.

This clone has a single count. V is TRBV6-6 and J is TRBJ1-2; D gene ambiguous. V was pared by 5 bases and J by 4 bases, with 23 bases between. The length of the CDR3 is 17 residues. The germline gives CDR1 MNHNY, CDR2 SVGAGI (reference sequence). The CDR3 DNA reads TGTGCCAGCAGTCCCCCACGTGGCCGCACGCCCTTCTATGGCTACACCTTC. This translates into CASSPPRGRTPFYGYTF.

V gene TRBV19 combines with J gene TRBJ1-1; D not certain. The germline V gene encodes CDR1 LNHDA and CDR2 SQIVND (reference sequence). The CDR3 totals 15 residues. The germline V and J ends were trimmed by 8 bases and 4 bases, with 20 bases remaining between them. The DNA for the CDR3 is TGTGCCAGTCAAATTGTGGGGTATAAGGGCACTGAAGCTTTCTTT. Translation gives CASQIVGYKGTEAFF. The full variable domain, in which reference TRBV19 and TRBJ1-1 provide the parts outside the CDR3, is DGGITQSPKYLFRKEGQNVTLSCEQNLNHDAMYWYRQDPGQGLRLIYYSQIVNDFQKGDIAEGYSVSREKKESFPLTVTSAQKNPTAFYLCASQIVGYKGTEAFFGQGTRLTVV.

CDR3 nucleotide sequence: TGTGCCAGCAACCCCCGGGTTACGATCCCCCGGGGCTCCTACAATGAGCAGTTCTTC. Encoded protein: CASNPRVTIPRGSYNEQFF. V gene TRBV28 combines with J gene TRBJ2-1; perhaps TRBD2 as D (5 bases). The CDR3 consists of 19 residues. Trimming removed 7 bases at V and 0 bases at J, with 25 bases between. Germline loops: CDR1 MDHEN, CDR2 SYDVKM. Looking up the rest from reference TRBV28 and TRBJ2-1 gives the full variable domain: DVKVTQSSRYLVKRTGEKVFLECVQDMDHENMFWYRQDPGLGLRLIYFSYDVKMKEKGDIPEGYSVSREKKERFSLILESASTNQTSMYLCASNPRVTIPRGSYNEQFFGPGTRLTVL.

The CDR3 nucleotides read TGTGCCAGCAGTTCGGAAGGGTTTGCCCGGCAGTACTTC. Translating it yields CASSSEGFARQYF. The J gene is TRBJ2-7, the V gene TRBV12-3 or TRBV12-4; D unclear. Deletions cut 4 bases from V and 9 bases from J, with 16 bases between. This CDR3 spans 13 amino acids.

The rearrangement links TRBV9 to TRBJ1-1; no clear D gene. V was pared by 0 bases and J by 6 bases, with 9 bases between. The CDR3 totals 13 residues. Germline V gene sequence: CDR1 SGDLS, CDR2 YYNGEE. CDR3 sequence (DNA): TGTGCCAGCAGCGTAGCCGGGGTGGCTGAAGCTTTCTTT. It translates to CASSVAGVAEAFF.

The table lists this clone with a count of one. The rearrangement uses TRBV27 and TRBJ2-7; maybe TRBD1 (6 bases). Trimming took off 0 bases at V and 6 bases at J, with 18 bases between the two ends. Looked up from germline, CDR1 is MNHEY and CDR2 is SMNVEV (reference sequence). This CDR3 has 16 residues. CDR3 nucleotides: TGTGCCAGCAGTTTATCGGGGGCGCGTAGGGCCACCGAGCAGTACTTC. Its protein is CASSLSGARRATEQYF.

This clone showed up just a few times. This sequence joins TRBV7-9 and TRBJ2-2, with 8 bases that match TRBD2. Germline V CDR1 and CDR2: SEHNR, FQNEAQ (reference sequence). The CDR3 totals 16 residues. J was trimmed by 0 bases and V by 4 bases; bases with no gene match: 4. This CDR3 is CASSSRGLANTGELFF. CDR3 sequence (DNA): TGTGCCAGCAGCTCCAGGGGACTAGCGAACACCGGGGAGCTGTTTTTT.

The J gene is TRBJ1-5, the V gene TRBV5-6, with 9 bases fitting TRBD1. The CDR3 length is 15 residues. Germline V CDR1 and CDR2: SGHDT, YYEEEE. The V gene end was trimmed by 2 bases and the J gene end by 7 bases; junction bases not matched to a gene: 7. CDR3 amino acids: CASSFRDRVNQPQHF. The CDR3 DNA reads TGTGCCAGCAGCTTCCGGGACAGGGTGAACCAGCCCCAGCATTTT.

This chain joins TRBV9 and TRBJ2-7, with 13 bases that match TRBD2. Germline V gives CDR1 SGDLS, CDR2 YYNGEE. V was pared by 4 bases and J by 1 base, with 2 bases of the junction left unmatched. The CDR3 spans 15 residues. DNA for the CDR3: TGTGCCAGCAGCCCGGGACTAGCGGGGTCCTACGAGCAGTACTTC. This encodes CASSPGLAGSYEQYF.

The chain is built from TRBV5-4 and TRBJ2-1; 10 bases map to TRBD2. In germline, CDR1 is SGHNT, CDR2 YYREEE (reference sequence). The junction had 5 bases not matched to a gene; V was cut back by 1 base and J by 4 bases. The CDR3 contains 16 residues. The CDR3 loop is CASSLSTSGVYNEQFF. CDR3 sequence (DNA): TGTGCCAGCAGCTTGTCTACTAGCGGGGTATACAATGAGCAGTTCTTC. The full variable domain, with the rest looked up from reference TRBV5-4 and TRBJ2-1, is ETGVTQSPTHLIKTRGQQVTLRCSSQSGHNTVSWYQQALGQGPQFIFQYYREEENGRGNFPPRFSGLQFPNYSSELNVNALELDDSALYLCASSLSTSGVYNEQFFGPGTRLTVL.

In its sample, this clone was seen once. This sample also contains other DNA sequences that code for the same CDR3. The genes are TRBV7-9 and TRBJ1-1, with 9 bases identical to TRBD1. After removal of 4 bases from V and 7 bases from J, the junction contained 4 bases not matched to a gene. CDR1 SEHNR and CDR2 FQNEAQ come from the germline V gene (reference sequence). The CDR3 is 13 amino acids. CDR3 DNA sequence: TGTGCCAGCAGCTCGGGACAGGGAGGTGAAGCTTTCTTT. This gives the protein CASSSGQGGEAFF.

The chain carries TRBV6-5 and TRBJ1-3, with no clear D. The germline gives CDR1 MNHEY, CDR2 SVGAGI. V shed 7 bases and J shed 4 bases, with 11 bases lying between them. The CDR3 consists of 13 residues. In DNA form, the CDR3 reads TGTGCCAGCACAAATATACGCGGAAACACCATATATTTT. Translated: CASTNIRGNTIYF.

J is TRBJ2-5 and V is TRBV9; the D gene is possibly TRBD2 (7 bases). The germline V and J ends were trimmed by 0 bases and 5 bases, with 14 bases remaining between them. The CDR3 is 15 amino acids. Germline CDR1 SGDLS, CDR2 YYNGEE. The CDR3 coding sequence is TGTGCCAGCAGCGTAGCGGCGGGGGCGCGGGAGACCCAGTACTTC. It yields the protein CASSVAAGARETQYF.

The V and J genes are TRBV28 and TRBJ1-1; 7 nucleotides line up with TRBD1. CDR1 MDHEN and CDR2 SYDVKM come from the germline V gene. V was pared by 3 bases and J by 11 bases, with 15 bases of the junction left unmatched. This CDR3 is built from 15 residues. The CDR3 here is CASSFSLTGNRRAFF. CDR3 bases: TGTGCCAGCAGTTTCTCCCTGACAGGGAACCGACGGGCTTTCTTT. Using reference TRBV28 and TRBJ1-1 for the parts outside the CDR3, the full variable domain is DVKVTQSSRYLVKRTGEKVFLECVQDMDHENMFWYRQDPGLGLRLIYFSYDVKMKEKGDIPEGYSVSREKKERFSLILESASTNQTSMYLCASSFSLTGNRRAFFGQGTRLTVV.

This clone has a handful of counts. V is TRBV7-9 and J is TRBJ1-2, with D perhaps TRBD1 (6 bases). The length of the CDR3 is 15 residues. Trimming removed 3 bases from V and 3 bases from J, with 14 bases in between. The germline CDR1 and CDR2 sequences are SEHNR and FQNEAQ (reference sequence). The CDR3 region is CASSLGQGTDYGYTF. Written as DNA, the CDR3 is TGTGCCAGCAGCTTGGGCCAGGGGACCGACTATGGCTACACCTTC.

This clone was counted once. The gene calls are TRBV28 and TRBJ2-5; 7 bases match TRBD2. Germline-derived CDR1 and CDR2 are MDHEN and SYDVKM. Trimming removed 7 bases from V and 1 base from J; junction bases left unmatched: 12. The CDR3 covers 16 residues. This chain's CDR3 is CASTLGGVGSQETQYF. As DNA, the CDR3 is TGTGCCAGCACTCTGGGGGGGGTAGGAAGCCAAGAGACCCAGTACTTC.